These 3 T cell receptor beta chains originate from one sample sequenced in a study of cytotoxic CD8 clonotypes in ibrutinib-treated CLL. Generated by immunoSEQ multiplex PCR, the TCRdb table keeps only in-frame clones and is missing some. The data contain about 50,000 clones, 50% to 60% of them seen just once; the ten biggest clones take up approximately 24%. This sample comprised PBMCs, obtained at disease progression, from a patient treated with ibrutinib. The receptors here all came from a human donor with chronic lymphocytic leukemia.

As to this clone: The sample has other DNA sequences that encode this CDR3 too. The rearrangement joins TRBV5-4 to TRBJ2-7; TRBD1 aligns across 7 bases. CDR1 is SGHNT, CDR2 YYREEE, per germline (reference sequence). This CDR3 comprises 13 residues. Germline trimming cut 2 bases from V and 3 bases from J; bases unmatched to any gene: 2. CDR3 in amino acids: CASSLGGGYEQYF. For the CDR3, the DNA is TGTGCCAGCAGCTTAGGGGGCGGCTACGAGCAGTACTTC.

V and J are TRBV10-1 and TRBJ2-7; D is unclear. The CDR3 sequence is 13 residues long. Germline V gene data show CDR1 as WNHNN and CDR2 as SYGVQD (reference sequence). The V end lost 1 base, the J end lost 7 bases, and 11 bases lay between the germline ends. This CDR3 is CASSEWGTVEQYF. For the CDR3, the DNA is TGCGCCAGCAGTGAGTGGGGAACGGTGGAGCAGTACTTC.

The CDR3 is CASSLTSGSVVNEQFF. DNA of the CDR3: TGCGCCAGCAGCTTGACTAGCGGGAGTGTCGTGAATGAGCAGTTCTTC. The chain is built from TRBV5-1 and TRBJ2-1; 11 positions match TRBD2. The ends lost 1 base at V and 7 bases at J; junction bases unmatched: 7. Germline loops: CDR1 SGHRS, CDR2 YFSETQ. This CDR3 region has 16 residues.